This T cell receptor (beta chain) was sequenced in a study of STAT5B mutations in CD4+ large granular lymphocyte leukemia. Study-level results: Top patient clones used TRBV06 genes more often: 8/27 versus 2/35 in controls.

Authors' data handling: The detection floor for productive clonotype frequency was 2.59 x 10-5. Here immunoSEQ multiplex PCR was the method, and the copy in TCRdb shows in-frame clones only, minus some. V, J and clone size are those of that table, while D and trimming were read from the DNA. The sample consists of about 34,000 clones, less than 80% of them appearing once. For this clone: What it recognizes is unknown.

V lost 6 bases and J lost 0; bases outside the gene matches: 11. The CDR3 is made up of 17 amino acids. In germline, CDR1 is LNHDA, CDR2 SQIVND (reference sequence). This TCR derives from a human donor in good health. This chain joins TRBV19 and TRBJ1-3; TRBD1 matches at 7 bases. The sequenced material came from CD4+ T cells from blood buffy coats. The CDR3 DNA reads TGTGCCAGTAGCCGAGCGGGACAGCCTATCTCTGGAAACACCATATATTTT. It is translated as CASSRAGQPISGNTIYF. Full variable domain (missing parts from reference TRBV19 and TRBJ1-3): DGGITQSPKYLFRKEGQNVTLSCEQNLNHDAMYWYRQDPGQGLRLIYYSQIVNDFQKGDIAEGYSVSREKKESFPLTVTSAQKNPTAFYLCASSRAGQPISGNTIYFGEGSWLTVV.